This T cell receptor (beta chain) was captured in a study of cytomegalovirus exposure and HLA in healthy donors. Use of 60 Vbeta and 13 Jbeta primers characterized the PCR. The repertoire was sequenced with immunoSEQ multiplex PCR; TCRdb's copy has only in-frame clones and lacks some. The table lists some 120,000 clones, 60% to 85% of them singletons. The ends were cut back, 8 bases at V and 5 bases at J, with 18 bases in the middle. Germline values: CDR1 LNHDA, CDR2 SQIVND (reference sequence). The CDR3 is 14 amino acids. Study-wide points: A previous analysis found most TCR beta V segments productive roughly 90% or roughly 30% of the time. Later analysis identified a missense DCLRE1C variant that was linked to TCR beta V- and J-gene trimming. Roughly uniform depth of sequencing across donors was assumed in presence/absence analyses. Common viral pathogens were later found to be apparently linked to several of the most significant clusters.

A note on this clone: What it binds is unknown.

The sequence was collected from a man aged 25-45 years in good health and CMV-seronegative. The sample comprised PBMCs. The chain employs TRBV19 and TRBJ1-2; weak D call: TRBD1 (6 bases). For the CDR3, the DNA is TGTGCCAGTCGACGGGGGGCGCCGAGGTATGGCTACACCTTC. It encodes CASRRGAPRYGYTF.